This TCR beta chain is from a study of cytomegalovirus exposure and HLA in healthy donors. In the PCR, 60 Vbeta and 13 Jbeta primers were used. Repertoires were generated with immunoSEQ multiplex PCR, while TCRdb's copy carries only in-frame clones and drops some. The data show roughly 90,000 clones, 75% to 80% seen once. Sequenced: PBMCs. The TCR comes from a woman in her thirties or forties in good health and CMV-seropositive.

This CDR3 reads CASSLTSLAGGHEQYF. The DNA for the CDR3 is TGTGCCAGCAGTTTAACCTCACTAGCGGGAGGCCACGAGCAGTACTTC. The chain couples TRBV27 to TRBJ2-7, with 12 positions matching TRBD2. The V segment lost 2 bases and the J segment 5 bases; nucleotides outside the gene matches: 7. The CDR3 sequence is 16 residues long. Per the germline V gene, CDR1 is MNHEY and CDR2 is SMNVEV (reference sequence).